This T cell receptor beta chain stems from a study of patients and donors after allogeneic stem cell transplantation. Each CDR3 protein gets one entry after TCRdb re-called the RT-PCR reads with MiXCR. This sample carries about a million distinct CDR3 sequences, about a sixth of them seen once, and the ten largest clones take roughly 6%. V gave up 2 bases and J gave up 3 bases; unmatched junction bases: 8. The CDR3 consists of 16 residues. In germline, CDR1 is MNHEY, CDR2 SVGAGI. The chain carries TRBV6-5 and TRBJ2-3; the match to TRBD2 covers 7 bases. Sequenced: blood, either unsorted or a sorted T cell fraction (not recorded which). The receptor's source is a human donor who was either an allogeneic HSCT recipient or a stem cell or donor lymphocyte infusion donor (not recorded which). It is not recorded whose cells these are; they may come from a transplant donor. The chain's CDR3 is CASSYGRVAGTDTQYF. CDR3 bases: TGTGCCAGCAGTTACGGGAGGGTAGCGGGTACAGATACGCAGTATTTT.